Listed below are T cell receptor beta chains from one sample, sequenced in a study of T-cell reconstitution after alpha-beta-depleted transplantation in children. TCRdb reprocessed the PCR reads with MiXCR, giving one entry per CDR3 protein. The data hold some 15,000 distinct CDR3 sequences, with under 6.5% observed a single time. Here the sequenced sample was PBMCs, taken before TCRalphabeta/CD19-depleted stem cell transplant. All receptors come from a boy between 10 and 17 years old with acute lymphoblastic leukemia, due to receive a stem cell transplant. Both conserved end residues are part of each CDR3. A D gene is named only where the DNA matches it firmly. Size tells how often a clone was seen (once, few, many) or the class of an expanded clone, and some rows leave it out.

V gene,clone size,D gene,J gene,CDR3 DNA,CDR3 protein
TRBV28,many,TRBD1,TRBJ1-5,TGTGCCAGCAGTAGGGGACAGGGGGCCAGGAGTCAGCCCCAGCATTTT,CASSRGQGARSQPQHF
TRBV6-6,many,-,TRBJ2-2,TGTGCCAGCAGTGTTGGATGGGCCGGGGAGCTGTTTTTT,CASSVGWAGELFF
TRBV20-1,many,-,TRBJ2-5,TGCAGTGCTAGAGATCGCCAGGGCTTAGGGGAGACCCAGTACTTC,CSARDRQGLGETQYF
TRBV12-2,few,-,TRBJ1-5,TGTGCAAGTCGCTTAGAGGAACAGGGCAAAAATCAGCCCCAGCATTTT,CASRLEEQGKNQPQHF
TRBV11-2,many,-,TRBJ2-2,TGTGCCAGTATCTTGGCGGGTAACACCGGGGAGCTGTTTTTT,CASILAGNTGELFF
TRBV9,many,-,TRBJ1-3,TGTGCCAGCAGCGTATGGGGAACAGCCTCTGGAAACACCATATATTTT,CASSVWGTASGNTIYF
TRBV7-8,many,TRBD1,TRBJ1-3,TGTGCCAGCAGCTTAGTGGCGCAGGGGGCTTGGTCGGGAAACACCATATATTTT,CASSLVAQGAWSGNTIYF
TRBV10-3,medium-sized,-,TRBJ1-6,TGTGCCATAACGGGGCAGCATAATTCACCCCTCCACTTT,CAITGQHNSPLHF
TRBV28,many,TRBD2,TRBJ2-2,TGTGCCAGCAGGCGGGAGTACACCGGGGAGCTGTTTTTT,CASRREYTGELFF
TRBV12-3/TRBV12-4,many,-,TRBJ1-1,TGTGCCAGCAGTTTTGTGGGGGGCCGGACTGAAGCTTTCTTT,CASSFVGGRTEAFF
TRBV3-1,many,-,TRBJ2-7,TGTGCCAGCAGCCAAGATCCAGGGAGCTCCTACGAGCAGTACTTC,CASSQDPGSSYEQYF
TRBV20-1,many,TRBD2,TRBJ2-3,TGCAGTGCTAGGACTAGCGGGATGGGAGATACGCAGTATTTT,CSARTSGMGDTQYF
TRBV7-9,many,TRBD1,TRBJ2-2,TGTGCCAGCAGCCGGACAGGGGACAACACCGGGGAGCTGTTTTTT,CASSRTGDNTGELFF
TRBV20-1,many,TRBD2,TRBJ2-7,TGCAGTGCTAGACCGGCCTGGCGGGAGAGCTCTCTAGAGCAGTACTTC,CSARPAWRESSLEQYF
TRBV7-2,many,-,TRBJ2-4,TGTGCCAGCAGCTTAGCTATAGGGTGGGGCAAAAACATTCAGTACTTC,CASSLAIGWGKNIQYF
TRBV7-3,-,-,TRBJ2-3,TGTACCATCAGTTCAGGTTCTTGGCTCAATAGCACAGATACGCAGTATTTT,CTISSGSWLNSTDTQYF
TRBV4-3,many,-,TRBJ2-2,TGCGCCAGCAGCCCCTTTGGACAGACTAACACCGGGGAGCTGTTTTTT,CASSPFGQTNTGELFF
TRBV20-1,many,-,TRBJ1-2,TGCAGTGCTAGAGATGCCCCGGGAGATGGCTACACCTTC,CSARDAPGDGYTF
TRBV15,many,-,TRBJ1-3,TGTGCCACCAGCAGAGGCCTCGCGAATCCCTCTGGAAACACCATATATTTT,CATSRGLANPSGNTIYF
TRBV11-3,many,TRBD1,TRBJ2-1,TGTGCCAGCAGCGTCCCAGGGGGCCTGGAGGATGAGCAGTTCTTC,CASSVPGGLEDEQFF
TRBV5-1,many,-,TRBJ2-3,TGCGCCAGCAGCCCAATCCCTGGTCGGGGGAAGGCTACGCAGTATTTT,CASSPIPGRGKATQYF